The rows below give T cell receptor beta chains drawn from one sample of a study of beta chain features in type 1 diabetes. Profiled with immunoSEQ multiplex PCR; TCRdb holds only in-frame clones, not every one. The sample lists 300,000 to 450,000 clones; around 9.6% were seen once. Specimen: central memory CD4+ T cells from blood. Receptor source: a man aged 25-45 years with type 1 diabetes. The CDR3 runs from the conserved cysteine through the conserved F or W. Each record gives: V gene, J gene, clone size, D gene, CDR3 protein, CDR3 DNA. The D gene is left open where the match is weak. Clone size, where shown, is once, few, many, or a class for clones that have expanded.

V: TRBV5-1
J: TRBJ1-4
size: NA
D: NA
CDR3: CASSLAGVSNEKLFF
DNA: TGCGCCAGCAGCTTGGCCGGGGTTTCTAATGAAAAACTGTTTTTT

V: TRBV4-1
J: TRBJ2-5
size: NA
D: NA
CDR3: CASSQEEKVGGTQYF
DNA: TGCGCCAGCAGCCAAGAGGAAAAGGTTGGGGGGACCCAGTACTTC

V: TRBV29-1
J: TRBJ2-3
size: NA
D: TRBD1
CDR3: CSVGGQGWRTDTQYF
DNA: TGCAGCGTTGGGGGACAGGGATGGCGCACAGATACGCAGTATTTT

V: TRBV2
J: TRBJ2-1
size: NA
D: NA
CDR3: CASREDRDGEQFF
DNA: TGTGCCAGCAGAGAGGACCGCGACGGTGAGCAGTTCTTC

V: TRBV11-2
J: TRBJ2-5
size: few
D: TRBD1
CDR3: CASSLVPTGGTETQYF
DNA: TGTGCCAGCAGCTTAGTACCGACAGGGGGGACCGAGACCCAGTACTTC

V: TRBV28
J: TRBJ1-1
size: few
D: NA
CDR3: CASTEYRGEAFF
DNA: TGTGCCAGCACCGAATATCGGGGGGAAGCTTTCTTT

V: TRBV28
J: TRBJ2-7
size: NA
D: TRBD2
CDR3: CASAPETAWEGEQYF
DNA: TGTGCCAGCGCTCCCGAAACCGCGTGGGAGGGCGAGCAGTACTTC

V: TRBV28
J: TRBJ1-2
size: NA
D: NA
CDR3: CASSSKLGTKIYGYTF
DNA: TGTGCCAGCAGTTCCAAACTTGGGACGAAGATCTATGGCTACACCTTC

V: TRBV6-1
J: TRBJ2-1
size: NA
D: TRBD2
CDR3: CASRLSGDYNEQFF
DNA: TGTGCCAGCAGACTTAGCGGGGATTACAATGAGCAGTTCTTC

V: TRBV6-5
J: TRBJ2-2
size: NA
D: TRBD1
CDR3: CASSSPGQSNTGELFF
DNA: TGTGCCAGCAGTTCACCGGGACAGTCGAACACCGGGGAGCTGTTTTTT

V: TRBV28
J: TRBJ2-2
size: many
D: NA
CDR3: CAWGKGATGELFF
DNA: TGTGCCTGGGGAAAGGGAGCCACCGGGGAGCTGTTTTTT

V: TRBV5-4
J: TRBJ2-7
size: few
D: NA
CDR3: CASSNRGVLRSEQYF
DNA: TGTGCCAGCAGTAATCGAGGGGTTCTACGGAGCGAGCAGTACTTC

V: TRBV6-1
J: TRBJ1-1
size: few
D: NA
CDR3: CASSGAEEYTEAFF
DNA: TGTGCCAGCAGTGGGGCAGAAGAATACACTGAAGCTTTCTTT

V: TRBV5-6
J: TRBJ1-2
size: few
D: TRBD1
CDR3: CASSSGQYGYTF
DNA: TGTGCCAGCAGCTCGGGACAGTATGGCTACACCTTC

V: TRBV2
J: TRBJ2-5
size: NA
D: TRBD1
CDR3: CASSDPGRQGLGETQYF
DNA: TGTGCCAGCAGTGACCCCGGACGACAGGGGTTAGGAGAGACCCAGTACTTC

V: TRBV6-5
J: TRBJ2-1
size: NA
D: TRBD1
CDR3: CASSHGQGQFF
DNA: TGTGCCAGCAGTCACGGACAGGGGCAGTTCTTC

V: TRBV19
J: TRBJ1-5
size: few
D: NA
CDR3: CASSMKGASNQPQHF
DNA: TGTGCCAGTAGTATGAAAGGGGCTAGCAATCAGCCCCAGCATTTT

V: TRBV19
J: TRBJ2-7
size: NA
D: TRBD1
CDR3: CASSPTGFHEQYF
DNA: TGTGCCAGTAGCCCGACAGGGTTCCACGAGCAGTACTTC

V: TRBV6-1
J: TRBJ2-7
size: few
D: NA
CDR3: CASSEGGTRYEQYF
DNA: TGTGCCAGCAGTGAAGGTGGGACACGATACGAGCAGTACTTC

V: TRBV7-2
J: TRBJ2-1
size: NA
D: TRBD2
CDR3: CASSLSGRVFYNEQFF
DNA: TGTGCCAGCAGCTTATCCGGGAGGGTTTTCTACAATGAGCAGTTCTTC

V: TRBV10-3
J: TRBJ2-1
size: few
D: NA
CDR3: CASSLSGWREQFF
DNA: TGTGCCAGCAGTCTAAGCGGCTGGAGGGAGCAGTTCTTC

V: TRBV18
J: TRBJ2-1
size: few
D: NA
CDR3: CASSSSDTVVTQFF
DNA: TGTGCCAGCTCGAGCTCGGACACCGTAGTAACGCAATTCTTC

V: TRBV29-1
J: TRBJ2-7
size: NA
D: NA
CDR3: CSVVGQTHYEQYF
DNA: TGCAGCGTTGTGGGGCAGACCCACTACGAGCAGTACTTC

V: TRBV7-2
J: TRBJ2-2
size: few
D: NA
CDR3: CASSPGGTGNTGELFF
DNA: TGTGCCAGCAGCCCAGGGGGGACTGGAAACACCGGGGAGCTGTTTTTT

V: TRBV5-1
J: TRBJ2-2
size: few
D: TRBD2
CDR3: CASSLLREVNTGELFF
DNA: TGCGCCAGCAGCTTGCTGCGGGAGGTAAACACCGGGGAGCTGTTTTTT

V: TRBV9
J: TRBJ1-1
size: NA
D: NA
CDR3: CASSGGGGRNTEAFF
DNA: TGTGCCAGCAGCGGCGGGGGGGGCCGGAACACTGAAGCTTTCTTT

V: TRBV7-2
J: TRBJ2-3
size: NA
D: NA
CDR3: CASSLGGSGRDTQYF
DNA: TGTGCCAGCAGCTTAGGAGGGTCAGGGCGAGATACGCAGTATTTT

V: TRBV5-4
J: TRBJ2-3
size: few
D: NA
CDR3: CASSLAATYTQYF
DNA: TGTGCCAGCAGCTTGGCGGCTACCTATACGCAGTATTTT

V: TRBV7-3
J: TRBJ2-5
size: NA
D: TRBD2
CDR3: CASSFSSGGVETQYF
DNA: TGTGCCAGCAGCTTTTCCTCGGGAGGCGTGGAGACCCAGTACTTC

V: TRBV7-6
J: TRBJ2-7
size: few
D: NA
CDR3: CASSLASGTSYEQYF
DNA: TGTGCCAGCAGCTTAGCAAGCGGAACTTCCTACGAGCAGTACTTC

V: TRBV7-2
J: TRBJ1-2
size: NA
D: NA
CDR3: CASSWGTDSYGYTF
DNA: TGTGCCAGCAGCTGGGGGACGGATTCATATGGCTACACCTTC

V: TRBV6-5
J: TRBJ2-7
size: few
D: TRBD1
CDR3: CASKGQGLLYEQYF
DNA: TGTGCCAGCAAAGGACAGGGGCTTCTCTACGAGCAGTACTTC

V: TRBV5-6
J: TRBJ2-7
size: few
D: TRBD1
CDR3: CASSQTGTGGREQYF
DNA: TGTGCCAGCAGCCAGACCGGGACAGGGGGCCGCGAGCAGTACTTC

V: TRBV5-1
J: TRBJ1-5
size: NA
D: NA
CDR3: CASSLQGYSNQPQHF
DNA: TGCGCCAGCAGCTTGCAGGGATATAGCAATCAGCCCCAGCATTTT

V: TRBV5-6
J: TRBJ2-5
size: NA
D: TRBD2
CDR3: CASSLAGGGQETQYF
DNA: TGTGCCAGCAGCTTGGCGGGAGGGGGGCAAGAGACCCAGTACTTC

V: TRBV7-9
J: TRBJ2-3
size: many
D: TRBD2
CDR3: CASSYPGTSVGSDTQYF
DNA: TGTGCCAGCAGCTACCCGGGGACTAGCGTTGGTTCAGATACGCAGTATTTT

V: TRBV27
J: TRBJ1-6
size: NA
D: NA
CDR3: CATSDRGVGSPLHF
DNA: TGTGCCACCTCGGATCGCGGGGTGGGTTCACCCCTCCACTTT

V: TRBV5-4
J: TRBJ2-3
size: few
D: NA
CDR3: CASSFQGRDTQYF
DNA: TGTGCCAGCAGCTTCCAGGGTCGAGATACGCAGTATTTT

V: TRBV4-1
J: TRBJ2-1
size: few
D: NA
CDR3: CASSPSTSSYNEQFF
DNA: TGCGCCAGCAGCCCTAGCACCTCCTCCTACAATGAGCAGTTCTTC

V: TRBV15
J: TRBJ2-7
size: few
D: TRBD2
CDR3: CATSSSGRAHFYEQYF
DNA: TGTGCCACCAGCAGCAGCGGGAGAGCACACTTCTACGAGCAGTACTTC

V: TRBV5-1
J: TRBJ2-3
size: few
D: NA
CDR3: CASSLEGVPDTQYF
DNA: TGCGCCAGCAGCTTGGAGGGGGTCCCAGATACGCAGTATTTT

V: TRBV7-2
J: TRBJ2-7
size: many
D: TRBD2
CDR3: CASSLGLASSEQYF
DNA: TGTGCCAGCAGCTTGGGACTAGCCTCCTCCGAGCAGTACTTC

V: TRBV6-5
J: TRBJ2-3
size: few
D: TRBD1
CDR3: CASSYGTGTTADTQYF
DNA: TGTGCCAGCAGTTACGGGACAGGCACGACGGCAGATACGCAGTATTTT

V: TRBV28
J: TRBJ1-5
size: few
D: NA
CDR3: CASAGGYQPQHF
DNA: TGTGCCAGCGCGGGGGGTTATCAGCCCCAGCATTTT

V: TRBV6-1
J: TRBJ1-1
size: NA
D: NA
CDR3: CASSEGRGAFF
DNA: TGTGCCAGCAGTGAAGGTAGGGGAGCTTTCTTT

V: TRBV18
J: TRBJ1-3
size: NA
D: NA
CDR3: CASSKWTGSSGNTIYF
DNA: TGTGCCAGCTCCAAATGGACGGGGAGCTCTGGAAACACCATATATTTT

V: TRBV7-9
J: TRBJ2-7
size: few
D: TRBD1
CDR3: CASSLGVTGQLYEQYF
DNA: TGTGCCAGCAGCTTAGGAGTAACGGGACAGTTATACGAGCAGTACTTC

V: TRBV7-2
J: TRBJ2-1
size: NA
D: NA
CDR3: CASSGDAYSEQFF
DNA: TGTGCCAGCAGCGGGGACGCCTACAGTGAGCAGTTCTTC

V: TRBV7-3
J: TRBJ2-7
size: many
D: NA
CDR3: CASSPKVYEQYF
DNA: TGTGCCAGCAGCCCTAAGGTCTACGAGCAGTACTTC

V: TRBV6-1
J: TRBJ2-7
size: NA
D: NA
CDR3: CASSPGPRPYEQYF
DNA: TGTGCCAGCAGCCCGGGACCGCGGCCCTACGAGCAGTACTTC

V: TRBV29-1
J: TRBJ2-2
size: NA
D: TRBD2
CDR3: CSVPTSGRAGAGELFF
DNA: TGCAGCGTTCCAACTAGCGGGAGGGCCGGTGCCGGGGAGCTGTTTTTT

V: TRBV27
J: TRBJ2-5
size: few
D: NA
CDR3: CASSSSETQYF
DNA: TGTGCCAGCAGTTCGTCGGAGACCCAGTACTTC

V: TRBV10-3
J: TRBJ1-1
size: many
D: NA
CDR3: CAISGQLTRLEAFF
DNA: TGTGCCATCAGTGGGCAGTTAACCCGACTTGAAGCTTTCTTT

V: TRBV10-3
J: TRBJ1-4
size: NA
D: NA
CDR3: CASKEGHDEKLFF
DNA: TGTGCCAGCAAGGAGGGGCACGATGAAAAACTGTTTTTT

V: TRBV11-2
J: TRBJ1-4
size: few
D: TRBD1
CDR3: CASSSQGQGGKLFF
DNA: TGTGCCAGCAGCTCACAGGGGCAAGGGGGAAAACTGTTTTTT